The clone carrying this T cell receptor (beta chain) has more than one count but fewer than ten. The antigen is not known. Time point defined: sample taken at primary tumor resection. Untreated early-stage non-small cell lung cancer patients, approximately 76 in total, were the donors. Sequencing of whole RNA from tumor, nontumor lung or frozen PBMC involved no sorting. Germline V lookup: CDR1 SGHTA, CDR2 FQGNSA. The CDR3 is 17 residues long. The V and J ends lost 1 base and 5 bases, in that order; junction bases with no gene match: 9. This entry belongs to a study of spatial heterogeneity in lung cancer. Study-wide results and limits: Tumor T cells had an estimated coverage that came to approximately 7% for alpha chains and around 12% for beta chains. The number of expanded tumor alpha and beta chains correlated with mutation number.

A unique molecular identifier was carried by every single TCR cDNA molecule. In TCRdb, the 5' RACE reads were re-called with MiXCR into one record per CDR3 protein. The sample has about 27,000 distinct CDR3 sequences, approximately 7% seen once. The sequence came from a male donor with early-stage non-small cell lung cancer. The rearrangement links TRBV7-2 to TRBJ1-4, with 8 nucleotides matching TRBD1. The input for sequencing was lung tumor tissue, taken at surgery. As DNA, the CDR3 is TGTGCCAGCAGCTTAGTGTCCAGGGGGCGAGGGAATGAAAAACTGTTTTTT. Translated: CASSLVSRGRGNEKLFF.